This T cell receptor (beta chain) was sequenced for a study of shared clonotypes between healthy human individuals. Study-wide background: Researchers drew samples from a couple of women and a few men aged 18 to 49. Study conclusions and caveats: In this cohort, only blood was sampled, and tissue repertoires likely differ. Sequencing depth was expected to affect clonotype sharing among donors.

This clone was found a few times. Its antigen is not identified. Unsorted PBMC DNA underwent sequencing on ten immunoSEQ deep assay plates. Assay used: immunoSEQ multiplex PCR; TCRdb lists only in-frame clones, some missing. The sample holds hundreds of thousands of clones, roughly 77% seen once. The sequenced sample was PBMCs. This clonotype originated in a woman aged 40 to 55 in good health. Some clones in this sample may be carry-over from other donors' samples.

CDR3 nucleotide sequence: TGTGCCAGCAGTAGCGGGAGCTACGAGCAGTACTTC. This gives the protein CASSSGSYEQYF. The chain uses TRBV5-4 and TRBJ2-7; 9 nucleotides align to TRBD2. J was trimmed by 3 bases and V by 5 bases; bases with no gene match: 0. The germline CDR1 and CDR2 sequences are SGHNT and YYREEE (reference sequence). The CDR3 has 12 residues.